This T cell receptor beta chain was sequenced for a study of spatial heterogeneity in lung cancer. The time point was: sample taken at primary tumor resection. Tumor, nontumor lung or frozen PBMC supplied whole RNA that was sequenced unsorted. Trimming removed 2 bases at V and 0 bases at J, with 4 bases between. Germline values: CDR1 SGHRS, CDR2 YFSETQ. The CDR3 is made up of 13 amino acids. MiXCR, applied by TCRdb to the 5' RACE reads, yields one record per CDR3 protein. This sample yields approximately 6,100 distinct CDR3 sequences, of which 9.5% to 15% are seen a single time; approximately 15% belongs to the top ten. This clonotype showed up just a few times.

The sample consisted of normal lung tissue next to the tumor, taken at surgery. The chain recombines TRBV5-1 with TRBJ2-3; D gene unclear. The sequence came from a male donor with early-stage non-small cell lung cancer. The CDR3 region is CASSFFSTDTQYF. In nucleotides, the CDR3 is TGCGCCAGCAGCTTTTTTAGCACAGATACGCAGTATTTT.